This record concerns one TCR beta chain sequence. Germline assignment: CDR1 DFQATT and CDR2 SNEGSKA (reference sequence). The CDR3 runs to 12 residues. After constant-region reverse-primer amplification, full-length variable regions underwent semi-nested PCR with Nested Universal Primer A. TCRdb reprocessed the 5' RACE reads via MiXCR and lists one record per CDR3 protein. The repertoire holds some 57,000 distinct CDR3 sequences, approximately 17% seen once, with around 2.3% in the top ten. Sequenced sample: naive CD4+ T cells sorted from blood. The subset is: naive CD4+ T cells, CD4+CD45RA+CD25-. This sequence joins TRBV20-1 and TRBJ1-5; D unresolved. This receptor was identified in a female donor with breast cancer. The CDR3 bases are TGCAGGGCAGGTAGTAGCAATCAGCCCCAGCATTTT. Its translation: CRAGSSNQPQHF.